This record looks at one TCR beta chain sequence and its context. The antigen it recognizes is unknown. Qualities for individual bases were not recorded, and no much larger clone is one base off. These data originate in a study of blood T cell repertoires in COVID-19 (TCRdb year 2020). Regarding the complete study: Samples from collaborators originated in the United States, Italy and Spain and spanned both the acute and convalescent phases of COVID-19. The repertoires were released in a freely available public database intended as a resource for research on the immune response to SARS-CoV-2. The prospective study material was composed of cDNA or gDNA derived from T cells, B-cell-depleted T cells, or PBMCs. Samples were obtained from the ongoing ImmuneRACE study (first 160 participants) and from about 1,300 subjects provided by 6 global collaborators. The dataset comprised deeply sampled blood TCRbeta repertoires from subjects exposed to, actively infected with, or recovered from COVID-19. HLA class I and class II types, where available, came from metadata supplied by the sample provider rather than from assay-based typing. Nearly every sample came with metadata listing a de-identified subject ID, COVID-19 status, age in years and sex. The study at large found these results: How much clinical and demographic metadata was included differed by source and by participant, and the metadata was provided uncurated.

Trimming accounts for 4 bases at V and 3 bases at J, while the number of junction bases matched to no gene is 12. CDR1 and CDR2 are drawn from the germline V gene (reference sequence): SGHNT, YYREEE. CDR3 length: 16 amino acids, cysteine to phenylalanine. The kept DNA is CDR3 alone, 48 bases in frame from the first base. The immunoSEQ Assay, a bias-controlled multiplex PCR, was used to amplify TCRbeta CDR3 regions from genomic DNA. In the source study's methods: Within the assay, amplification of reference gene primers was used to estimate how many nucleated cells each sample contained. To quantify the absolute abundance of each unique TCRbeta CDR3 rearrangement, sequence reads were collapsed and filtered. For each sample, productive Simpson clonality was calculated as the square root of Simpson's diversity index over productive rearrangements. The table was pulled from immuneACCESS by TCRdb, which kept in-frame rearrangements only. Such tables lose some clones; where checked, under half of the loss comes from unresolved V genes, and the rest has no known cause. That table supplies the V and J calls and clone size; D and trimming were determined from the DNA. The sample data list 50,000 or so clones, and 87% of these were observed just once. 6.5% of the sample is taken by the ten largest.

Whole blood was collected in K2EDTA tubes by collaborating institutions according to the institutions' own protocols. For TCRbeta analysis, collaborators shipped samples as frozen whole blood, isolated PBMCs, or DNA extracted from either of those sample types. The rearrangement combines TRBV5-4 with TRBJ1-2, and 7 bases in between align with TRBD1. The sequenced sample consisted of peripheral blood. The receptor's source is a man over 45 with active COVID-19. The nucleotides read TGTGCCAGCAGCCCCAAAACAGGGGTTTACGACTATGGCTACACCTTC. Its protein is CASSPKTGVYDYGYTF.